The clone carrying this TCR beta chain appeared many times. Its antigen is still unknown. The TCR beta CDR3 regions underwent amplification using RNA transcripts as the source. First-round RT-PCR with HTBI primers amplified the TCR CDR3 region. Each CDR3 protein is one row after TCRdb ran MiXCR on the multiplex PCR reads. Altogether about 330,000 distinct CDR3 sequences are present, roughly 13% being singletons, with the ten largest covering 30% to 35%. The sample originates from a study of T cells in Graves' hyperthyroidism and ophthalmopathy. Findings and caveats of the study: Separation of ophthalmopathy from stable hyperthyroidism was achieved by a 13 V-J model.

V lost 2 bases and J lost 9, with 7 bases in between. Germline loops: CDR1 MNHNS, CDR2 SASEGT. This CDR3 spans 11 amino acids. The chain carries TRBV6-1 and TRBJ1-1; D remains unclear. Sequencing input: blood. This TCR was recovered from a woman aged 40 to 50 with Graves' ophthalmopathy. The CDR3 nucleotides read TGTGCCAGCAGTGAACCGCTTAAAGCTTTCTTT. Translated, it gives CASSEPLKAFF.